The entry below describes one T cell receptor beta chain. Its antigen is currently unknown. TCRdb independently ran MiXCR on the 5' RACE reads; one entry per CDR3 protein. The sample records tens of thousands of distinct CDR3 sequences, about 10% being singletons. Germline CDR1 and CDR2: GTSNPN and SVGIG (reference sequence). V was trimmed by 5 bases and J by 0 bases, leaving 17 bases between them. The CDR3 runs to 15 residues. The data belong to a study of early T cells in non-severe SARS-CoV-2 infection. Study in general: Bulk RNA taken from unsorted whole blood was sequenced, leaving chains unpaired. General observations from the study: Private and CD4 specificities were missed by VDJdb matching, which favored anti-spike CD8 responses.

The specimen was whole blood. The clonotype originates from an adult who was a healthcare worker with PCR-confirmed SARS-CoV-2 infection or an uninfected control (not recorded which). The gene calls are TRBV30 and TRBJ2-7; D might be TRBD2 (6 bases). The CDR3 loop is CAWATGLLNSYEQYF. CDR3 DNA sequence: TGTGCCTGGGCCACGGGACTCCTCAACTCCTACGAGCAGTACTTC. Based on the CDR3 plus reference TRBV30 and TRBJ2-7, the full variable domain is SQTIHQWPATLVQPVGSPLSLECTVEGTSNPNLYWYRQAAGRGLQLLFYSVGIGQISSEVPQNLSASRPQDRQFILSSKKLLLSDSGFYLCAWATGLLNSYEQYFGPGTRLTVT.